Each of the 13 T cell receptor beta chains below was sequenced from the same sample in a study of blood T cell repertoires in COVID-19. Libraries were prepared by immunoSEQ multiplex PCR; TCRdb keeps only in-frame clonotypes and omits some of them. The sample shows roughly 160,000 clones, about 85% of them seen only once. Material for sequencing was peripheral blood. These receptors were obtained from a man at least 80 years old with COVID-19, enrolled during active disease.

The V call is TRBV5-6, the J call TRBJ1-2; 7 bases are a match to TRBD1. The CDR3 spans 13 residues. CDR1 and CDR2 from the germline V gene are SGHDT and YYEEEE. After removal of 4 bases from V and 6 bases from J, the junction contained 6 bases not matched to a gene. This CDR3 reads CASSRDSGDGYTF. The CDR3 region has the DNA TGTGCCAGCAGCCGGGACAGTGGAGATGGCTACACCTTC. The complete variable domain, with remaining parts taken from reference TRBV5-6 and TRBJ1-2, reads DAGVTQSPTHLIKTRGQQVTLRCSPKSGHDTVSWYQQALGQGPQFIFQYYEEEERQRGNFPDRFSGHQFPNYSSELNVNALLLGDSALYLCASSRDSGDGYTFGSGTRLTVV.

CDR3 region: CASSAKGTGTNEKLFF. In DNA, the CDR3 is TGTGCCAGCAGCGCAAAAGGGACAGGGACTAATGAAAAACTGTTTTTT. The chain is built from TRBV5-6 and TRBJ1-4; 9 positions agree with TRBD1. The germline V gene has CDR1 SGHDT and CDR2 YYEEEE. This CDR3 is built from 16 residues. Trimming cost V 4 bases and J 2 bases; bases outside gene matches: 6.

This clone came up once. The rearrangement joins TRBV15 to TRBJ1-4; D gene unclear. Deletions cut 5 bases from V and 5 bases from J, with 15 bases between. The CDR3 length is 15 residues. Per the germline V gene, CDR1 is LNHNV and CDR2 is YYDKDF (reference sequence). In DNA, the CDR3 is TGTGCCACCAGCGAGCCGCAGGCTTACAATGAAAAACTGTTTTTT. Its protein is CATSEPQAYNEKLFF.

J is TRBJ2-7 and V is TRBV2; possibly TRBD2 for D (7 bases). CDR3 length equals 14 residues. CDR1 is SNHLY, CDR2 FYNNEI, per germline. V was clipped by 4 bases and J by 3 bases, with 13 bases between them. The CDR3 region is CASSGGGHFYEQYF. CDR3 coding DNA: TGTGCCAGCAGTGGGGGGGGACACTTCTACGAGCAGTACTTC.

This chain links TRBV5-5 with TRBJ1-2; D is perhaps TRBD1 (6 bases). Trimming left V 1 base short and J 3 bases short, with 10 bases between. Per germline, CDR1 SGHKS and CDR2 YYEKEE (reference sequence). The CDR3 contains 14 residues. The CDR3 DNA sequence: TGTGCCAGCAGCTTGACAGGGTCAGACTATGGCTACACCTTC. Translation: CASSLTGSDYGYTF.

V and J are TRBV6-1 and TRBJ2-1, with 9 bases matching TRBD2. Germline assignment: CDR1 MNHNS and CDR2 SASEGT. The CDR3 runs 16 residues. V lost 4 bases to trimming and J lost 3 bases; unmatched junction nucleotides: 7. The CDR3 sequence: CASSARTSVGYNEQFF. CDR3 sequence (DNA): TGTGCCAGCAGTGCCAGGACTAGCGTGGGCTACAATGAGCAGTTCTTC.

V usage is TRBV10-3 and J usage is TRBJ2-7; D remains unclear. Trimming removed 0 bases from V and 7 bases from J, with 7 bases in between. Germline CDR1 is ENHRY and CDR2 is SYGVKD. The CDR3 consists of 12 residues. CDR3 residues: CAISESLREQYF. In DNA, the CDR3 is TGTGCCATCAGTGAGTCACTACGGGAGCAGTACTTC.

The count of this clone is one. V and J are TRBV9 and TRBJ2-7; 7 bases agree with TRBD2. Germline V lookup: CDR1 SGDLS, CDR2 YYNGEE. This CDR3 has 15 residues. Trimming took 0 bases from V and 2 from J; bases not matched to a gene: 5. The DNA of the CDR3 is TGTGCCAGCAGCGTAGAGGCTAGCGGAACCTACGAGCAGTACTTC. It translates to CASSVEASGTYEQYF.

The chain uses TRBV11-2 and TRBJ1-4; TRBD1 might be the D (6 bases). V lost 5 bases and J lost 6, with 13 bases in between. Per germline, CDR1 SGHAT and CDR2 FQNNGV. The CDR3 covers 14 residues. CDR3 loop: CASSPPEGDEKLFF. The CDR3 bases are TGTGCCAGCAGCCCGCCCGAGGGGGATGAAAAACTGTTTTTT.

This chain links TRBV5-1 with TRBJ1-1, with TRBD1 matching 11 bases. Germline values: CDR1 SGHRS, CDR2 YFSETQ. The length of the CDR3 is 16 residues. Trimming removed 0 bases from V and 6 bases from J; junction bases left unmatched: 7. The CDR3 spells CASSLAWGQGDAEAFF. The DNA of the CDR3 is TGCGCCAGCAGCTTGGCCTGGGGACAGGGGGATGCTGAAGCTTTCTTT.

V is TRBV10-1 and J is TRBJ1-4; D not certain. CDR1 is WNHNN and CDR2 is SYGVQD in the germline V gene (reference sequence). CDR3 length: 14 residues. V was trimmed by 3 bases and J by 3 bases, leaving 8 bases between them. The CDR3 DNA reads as TGCGCCAGCAGTGACGGGTACCCTAATGAAAAACTGTTTTTT. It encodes CASSDGYPNEKLFF.

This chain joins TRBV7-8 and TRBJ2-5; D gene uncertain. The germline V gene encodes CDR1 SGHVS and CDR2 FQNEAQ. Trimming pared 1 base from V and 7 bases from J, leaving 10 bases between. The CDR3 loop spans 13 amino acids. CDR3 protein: CASSLVGSGTQYF. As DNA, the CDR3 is TGTGCCAGCAGCTTAGTTGGCAGTGGGACCCAGTACTTC. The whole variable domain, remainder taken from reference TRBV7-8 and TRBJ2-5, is GAGVSQSPRYKVAKRGQDVALRCDPISGHVSLFWYQQALGQGPEFLTYFQNEAQLDKSGLPSDRFFAERPEGSVSTLKIQRTQQEDSAVYLCASSLVGSGTQYFGPGTRLLVL.

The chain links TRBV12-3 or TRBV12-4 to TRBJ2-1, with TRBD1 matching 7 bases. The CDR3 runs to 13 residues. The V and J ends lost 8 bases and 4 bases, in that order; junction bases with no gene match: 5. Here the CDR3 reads CASRDSPYNEQFF. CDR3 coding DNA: TGTGCCAGCCGGGACAGTCCTTACAATGAGCAGTTCTTC.